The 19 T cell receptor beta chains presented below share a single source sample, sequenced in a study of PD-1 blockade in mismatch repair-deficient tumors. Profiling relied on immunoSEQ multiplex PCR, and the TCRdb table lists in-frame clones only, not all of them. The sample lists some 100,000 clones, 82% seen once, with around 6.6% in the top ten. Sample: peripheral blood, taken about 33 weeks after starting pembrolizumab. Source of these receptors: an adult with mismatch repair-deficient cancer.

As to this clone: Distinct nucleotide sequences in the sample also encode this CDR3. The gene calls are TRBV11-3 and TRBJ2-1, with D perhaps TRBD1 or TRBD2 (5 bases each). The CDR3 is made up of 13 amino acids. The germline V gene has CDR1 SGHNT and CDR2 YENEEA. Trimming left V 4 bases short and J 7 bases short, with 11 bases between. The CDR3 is CASSSGAGNEQFF. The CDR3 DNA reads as TGTGCCAGCAGCTCCGGGGCTGGGAATGAGCAGTTCTTC.

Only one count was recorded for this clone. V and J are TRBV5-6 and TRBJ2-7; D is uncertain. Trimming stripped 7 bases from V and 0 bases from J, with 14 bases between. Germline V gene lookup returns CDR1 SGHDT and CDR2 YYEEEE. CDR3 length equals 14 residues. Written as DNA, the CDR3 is TGTGCCAGCTTACCGACACCAACCTCCTACGAGCAGTACTTC. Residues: CASLPTPTSYEQYF.

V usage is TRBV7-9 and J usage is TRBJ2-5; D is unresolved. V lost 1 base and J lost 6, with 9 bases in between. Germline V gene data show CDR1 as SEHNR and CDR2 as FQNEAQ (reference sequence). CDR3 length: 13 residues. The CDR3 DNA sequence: TGTGCCAGCAGCTTAGTGAATCTGCAGACCCAGTACTTC. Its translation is CASSLVNLQTQYF.

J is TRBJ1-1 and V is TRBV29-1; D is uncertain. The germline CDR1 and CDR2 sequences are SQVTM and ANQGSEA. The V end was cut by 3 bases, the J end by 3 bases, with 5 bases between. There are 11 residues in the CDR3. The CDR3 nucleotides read TGCAGCGTTGACATATACACTGAAGCTTTCTTT. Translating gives CSVDIYTEAFF.

Here the CDR3 DNA reads TGTGCCAGCAGCTCTCCGGTAGGCGGGAGTTTTGGCGATGAGCAGTTCTTC. Translated: CASSSPVGGSFGDEQFF. This chain joins TRBV5-6 and TRBJ2-1, with 7 bases that match TRBD2. Germline CDR1 SGHDT, CDR2 YYEEEE. CDR3 length: 17 residues. The ends lost 3 bases at V and 8 bases at J; junction bases unmatched: 17.

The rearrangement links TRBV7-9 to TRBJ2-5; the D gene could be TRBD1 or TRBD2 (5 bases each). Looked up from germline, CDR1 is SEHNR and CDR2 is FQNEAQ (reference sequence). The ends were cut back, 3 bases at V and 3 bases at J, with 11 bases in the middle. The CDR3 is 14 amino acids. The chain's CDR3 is CASSFGQGEETQYF. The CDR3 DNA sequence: TGTGCCAGCAGCTTCGGTCAGGGAGAAGAGACCCAGTACTTC. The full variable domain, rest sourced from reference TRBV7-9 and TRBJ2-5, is DTGVSQNPRHKITKRGQNVTFRCDPISEHNRLYWYRQTLGQGPEFLTYFQNEAQLEKSRLLSDRFSAERPKGSFSTLEIQRTEQGDSAMYLCASSFGQGEETQYFGPGTRLLVL.

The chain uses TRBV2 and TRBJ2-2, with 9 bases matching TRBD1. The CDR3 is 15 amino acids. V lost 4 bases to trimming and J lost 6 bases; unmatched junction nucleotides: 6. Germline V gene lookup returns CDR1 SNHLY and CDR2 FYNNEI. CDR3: CASSAGTGPSGELFF. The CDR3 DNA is TGTGCCAGCAGTGCCGGGACAGGGCCTTCCGGGGAGCTGTTTTTT.

The CDR3 region has the DNA TGTGCCAGCAGTTTCGTAGGAGCTGAGGAGACCCAGTACTTC. Encoded protein: CASSFVGAEETQYF. This chain links TRBV7-9 with TRBJ2-5; D gene uncertain. Germline values: CDR1 SEHNR, CDR2 FQNEAQ (reference sequence). The CDR3 extends over 14 amino acids. V lost 6 bases and J lost 5, with 16 bases in between.

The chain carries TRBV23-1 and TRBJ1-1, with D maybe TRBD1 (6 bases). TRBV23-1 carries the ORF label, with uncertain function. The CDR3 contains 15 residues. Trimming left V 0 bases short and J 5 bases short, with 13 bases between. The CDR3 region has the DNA TGCGCCAGCAGTCAATCTCGGGACACCTCGACTGAAGCTTTCTTT. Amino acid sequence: CASSQSRDTSTEAFF.

CDR3 residues: CASSSDSFGNQPQHF. Written as DNA, the CDR3 is TGTGCCAGCAGTTCGGACAGCTTTGGCAATCAGCCCCAGCATTTT. The rearrangement uses TRBV2 and TRBJ1-5; D might be TRBD1 (6 bases). In germline, CDR1 is SNHLY, CDR2 FYNNEI. CDR3 size: 15 residues. Trimming stripped 5 bases from V and 2 bases from J, with 13 bases between.

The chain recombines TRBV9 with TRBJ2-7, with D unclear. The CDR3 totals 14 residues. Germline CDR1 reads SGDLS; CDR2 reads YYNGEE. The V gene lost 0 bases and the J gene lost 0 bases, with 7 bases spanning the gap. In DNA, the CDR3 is TGTGCCAGCAGCGTAGGCGTTAGCTCCTACGAGCAGTACTTC. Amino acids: CASSVGVSSYEQYF.

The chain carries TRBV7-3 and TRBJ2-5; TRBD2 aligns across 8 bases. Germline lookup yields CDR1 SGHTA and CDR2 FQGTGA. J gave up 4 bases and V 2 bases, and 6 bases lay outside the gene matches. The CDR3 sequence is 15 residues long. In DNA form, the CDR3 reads TGTGCCAGCAGCTTAGGGTCGGCGGGAGGAGAGACCCAGTACTTC. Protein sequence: CASSLGSAGGETQYF.

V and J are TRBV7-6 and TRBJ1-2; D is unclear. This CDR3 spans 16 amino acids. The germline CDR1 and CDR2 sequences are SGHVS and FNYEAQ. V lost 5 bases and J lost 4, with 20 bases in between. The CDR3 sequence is CASSNNQSRKTYGYTF. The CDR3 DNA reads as TGTGCCAGCAGCAATAACCAATCTCGAAAGACCTATGGCTACACCTTC.

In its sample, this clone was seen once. DNA of the CDR3: TGTGCCAGCAGTGAGGGCAGGGCGTACTATGGCTACACCTTC. Protein sequence: CASSEGRAYYGYTF. The rearrangement links TRBV25-1 to TRBJ1-2, with D possibly matching TRBD1 (5 bases). Germline V lookup: CDR1 MGHDK, CDR2 SYGVNS. Trimming removed 3 bases from V and 3 bases from J, with 11 bases in between. The CDR3 is 14 residues long.

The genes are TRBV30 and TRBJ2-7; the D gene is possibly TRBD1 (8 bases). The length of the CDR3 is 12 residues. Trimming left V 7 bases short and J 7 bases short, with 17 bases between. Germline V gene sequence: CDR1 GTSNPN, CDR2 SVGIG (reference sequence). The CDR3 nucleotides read TGTGCCTTCTCGACAGGGGAGGGGGAGCAGTACTTC. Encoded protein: CAFSTGEGEQYF.

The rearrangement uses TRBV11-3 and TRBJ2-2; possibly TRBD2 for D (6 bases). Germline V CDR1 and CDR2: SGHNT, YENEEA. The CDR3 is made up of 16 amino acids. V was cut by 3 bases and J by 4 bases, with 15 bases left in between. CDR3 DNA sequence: TGTGCCAGCAGCTTGCGTAGCGGAGACACCACCGGGGAGCTGTTTTTT. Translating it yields CASSLRSGDTTGELFF.

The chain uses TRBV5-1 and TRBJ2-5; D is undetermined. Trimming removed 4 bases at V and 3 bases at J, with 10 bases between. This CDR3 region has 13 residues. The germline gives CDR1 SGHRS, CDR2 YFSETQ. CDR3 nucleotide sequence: TGCGCCAGCAGCCAAGACTGGGAAGAGACCCAGTACTTC. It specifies CASSQDWEETQYF.

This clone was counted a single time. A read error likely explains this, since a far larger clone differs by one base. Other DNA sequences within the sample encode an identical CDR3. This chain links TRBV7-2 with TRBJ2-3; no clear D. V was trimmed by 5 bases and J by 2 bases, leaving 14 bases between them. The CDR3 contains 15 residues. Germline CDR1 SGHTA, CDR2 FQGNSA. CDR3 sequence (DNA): TGTGCCAGCAGCCAAGATAACGGCTACACAGATACGCAGTATTTT. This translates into CASSQDNGYTDTQYF.

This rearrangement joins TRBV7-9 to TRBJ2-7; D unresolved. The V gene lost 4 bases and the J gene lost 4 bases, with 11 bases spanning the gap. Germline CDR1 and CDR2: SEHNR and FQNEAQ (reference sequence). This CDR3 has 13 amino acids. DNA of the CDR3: TGTGCCAGCAGCTCGGAATTGGTATACGAGCAGTACTTC. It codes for CASSSELVYEQYF.